This is a list of T cell receptor beta chains from one sample in a study of vaccination effects on CD4 cells after COVID-19. Only in-frame clones appear in the TCRdb table, and some are missing; sequencing was by immunoSEQ multiplex PCR. The sample holds tens of thousands of clones, around four fifths seen once. Their recognized antigens are unknown. This specimen was CD4+ T cells from PBMCs cultured with HCoV-OC43 spike peptides, taken after COVID-19 vaccination. These receptor sequences come from a human donor who received a COVID-19 vaccine. The CDR3 runs from the conserved cysteine through the conserved F or W. A D gene is named only where the DNA matches it firmly. The listing skips clone size in some rows; elsewhere it reads once, few, many or a size class.

j_call v_call clone_size d_call cdr3_aa
TRBJ1-1 TRBV6-5 NA NA CASSYEDGDTEAFF
TRBJ2-2 TRBV30 NA TRBD1 CAWRGDRDSGELFF
TRBJ1-6 TRBV7-2 NA NA CASSTSSSYNSPLHF
TRBJ1-1 TRBV14 NA NA CASSQGGSLGTEAFF
TRBJ2-5 TRBV27 NA TRBD2 CASRHLTSGGQETQYF
TRBJ2-3 TRBV9 NA NA CASSEGNTDTQYF
TRBJ2-6 TRBV28 NA NA CASNFRGFSGANVLTF
TRBJ2-2 TRBV24-1 NA NA CATSDPPIGELFF
TRBJ2-5 TRBV5-1 NA NA CASSIGRREETQYF
TRBJ1-3 TRBV18 NA TRBD1 CASSQYGTGASGNTIYF
TRBJ1-5 TRBV3-1/TRBV3-2 NA TRBD1 CASSRTGTGDQPQHF
TRBJ1-2 TRBV12-3/TRBV12-4 NA NA CASSRTGSGGYTF
TRBJ2-1 TRBV7-3 few NA CASSLTPYYNEQFF
TRBJ1-1 TRBV27 NA NA CASSLFRGLEAFF
TRBJ1-2 TRBV28 NA TRBD1 CASSFRGTGGYTF